The 29 T cell receptor beta chains presented below share a single source sample, sequenced in a study of control samples from healthy donors and cancer patients. Assay used: immunoSEQ multiplex PCR; TCRdb lists only in-frame clones, some missing. The sample has approximately 190,000 clones. Sequencing input: blood. The origin of the receptors is a woman aged 25 to 39 in good health.

The chain has TRBV4-1 and TRBJ2-7; D may be TRBD2 (6 bases). Germline V CDR1 and CDR2: MGHRA, YSYEKL. The CDR3 extends over 13 amino acids. The V gene lost 9 bases and the J gene lost 5 bases, with 17 bases spanning the gap. The CDR3 DNA reads TGCGCCAGGAATGACTCCTCGGGAGACGAGCAGTACTTC. Its translation is CARNDSSGDEQYF.

The rearrangement links TRBV5-1 to TRBJ2-5; the match to TRBD1 covers 8 bases. Trimming at V came to 0 bases and at J to 2 bases, leaving 3 bases not matched to a gene. Germline V gene lookup returns CDR1 SGHRS and CDR2 YFSETQ. This CDR3 spans 15 amino acids. The CDR3 loop reads CASSLVGDRQETQYF. CDR3 in DNA: TGCGCCAGCAGCTTGGTAGGGGACAGGCAAGAGACCCAGTACTTC. Full variable domain (outside the CDR3, taken from reference TRBV5-1 and TRBJ2-5): KAGVTQTPRYLIKTRGQQVTLSCSPISGHRSVSWYQQTPGQGLQFLFEYFSETQRNKGNFPGRFSGRQFSNSRSEMNVSTLELGDSALYLCASSLVGDRQETQYFGPGTRLLVL.

The chain links TRBV5-1 to TRBJ1-4; 9 nucleotides match TRBD1. V shed 2 bases, J shed 4 bases, and the junction held 3 bases outside the gene matches. CDR3 length: 15 amino acids. Looked up from germline, CDR1 is SGHRS and CDR2 is YFSETQ. The CDR3 protein is CASSFWDRDNEKLFF. CDR3 DNA: TGCGCCAGCAGCTTTTGGGACAGGGATAATGAAAAACTGTTTTTT.

The rearrangement joins TRBV7-2 to TRBJ2-2; TRBD2 matches at 9 bases. CDR3 length: 17 amino acids. J lost 4 bases, V lost 3 bases, and 9 bases had no gene match. Germline V gene data show CDR1 as SGHTA and CDR2 as FQGNSA. CDR3 DNA: TGTGCCAGCAGCTTGGGTAGCGGGGGTGGTAGCACCGGGGAGCTGTTTTTT. As protein: CASSLGSGGGSTGELFF.

The V call is TRBV27, the J call TRBJ1-1, with a possible D match to TRBD1 (5 bases). The CDR3 is 14 residues long. From germline, CDR1 is MNHEY and CDR2 SMNVEV (reference sequence). V lost 3 bases and J 8 bases, leaving 16 bases between the germline ends. The CDR3 DNA reads as TGTGCCAGCAGTTTTCGCAGGGAAAGATCCGAAGCTTTCTTT. Its protein product is CASSFRRERSEAFF.

The genes are TRBV21-1 and TRBJ2-1; TRBD2 was called by the table and not checked on the DNA. TRBV21-1 is a listed pseudogene. CDR3 size: 20 residues. In nucleotides, the CDR3 is TGTGCCAGCAGCAGAGAAAATGGGACTAGCGGGGGGGCGCGGGACGATGAGCAGTTCTTC. Residues: CASSRENGTSGGARDDEQFF.

The chain links TRBV2 to TRBJ1-4, with a tentative D call TRBD1 (5 bases). The V end lost 5 bases, the J end lost 2 bases, and 9 bases lay between the germline ends. The CDR3 has 14 residues. Germline lookup yields CDR1 SNHLY and CDR2 FYNNEI. The CDR3 spells CASSQGTTNEKLFF. CDR3 DNA: TGTGCCAGCAGTCAAGGGACTACTAATGAAAAACTGTTTTTT.

The rearrangement joins TRBV7-9 to TRBJ1-1, with D uncertain. Trimming pared 2 bases from V and 0 bases from J, leaving 7 bases between. This CDR3 has 14 amino acids. The V gene's germline CDR1 is SEHNR and CDR2 FQNEAQ (reference sequence). This CDR3 reads CASSLKGMNTEAFF. CDR3 DNA sequence: TGTGCCAGCAGCTTAAAGGGTATGAACACTGAAGCTTTCTTT.

The V gene is TRBV4-1, the J gene TRBJ1-2; the D gene is possibly TRBD1 (6 bases). The CDR3 length is 15 residues. Germline V gives CDR1 MGHRA, CDR2 YSYEKL. Trimming shortened V by 1 base and J by 3 bases, and 12 bases separated the two germline ends. The CDR3 is CASSQVPGVDYGYTF. CDR3 nucleotide sequence: TGCGCCAGCAGCCAAGTCCCAGGGGTGGACTATGGCTACACCTTC.

V gene TRBV28 combines with J gene TRBJ1-5, with D unresolved. The CDR3 consists of 14 residues. Looked up from germline, CDR1 is MDHEN and CDR2 is SYDVKM. V lost 10 bases and J lost 2, with 15 bases in between. Here the CDR3 reads CATIWGSGNQPQHF. The CDR3 nucleotides are TGTGCCACCATCTGGGGTTCTGGCAATCAGCCCCAGCATTTT.

This sequence joins TRBV6-5 and TRBJ1-2, with D uncertain. This CDR3 spans 15 amino acids. V was shortened by 7 bases and J by 4 bases, with 19 bases between the two germline ends. The germline V gene encodes CDR1 MNHEY and CDR2 SVGAGI. CDR3 sequence reads: CASILGPAVPYGYTF. CDR3 coding DNA: TGTGCCAGCATTCTGGGCCCGGCGGTCCCCTATGGCTACACCTTC.

V and J are TRBV6-5 and TRBJ2-1; TRBD2 matches 8 bases. The V segment lost 6 bases and the J segment 7 bases; nucleotides outside the gene matches: 8. CDR1 MNHEY and CDR2 SVGAGI come from the germline V gene. The CDR3 runs to 14 residues. CDR3 sequence: CASSAGLARNEQFF. The CDR3 nucleotides are TGTGCCAGCAGCGCTGGACTAGCTAGGAATGAGCAGTTCTTC.

The CDR3 coding sequence is TGTGCCAGCAGCGGGGCCTACGAGCAGTACTTC. As protein: CASSGAYEQYF. The chain is built from TRBV5-6 and TRBJ2-7, with D unclear. The V end lost 4 bases, the J end lost 2 bases, and 4 bases lay between the germline ends. Germline CDR1 and CDR2: SGHDT and YYEEEE. This CDR3 has 11 amino acids.

V is TRBV28 and J is TRBJ1-2; D possibly corresponds to TRBD1 (5 bases). The germline V gene has CDR1 MDHEN and CDR2 SYDVKM. The V gene lost 11 bases and the J gene lost 7 bases, with 14 bases spanning the gap. CDR3 length equals 11 residues. Written as DNA, the CDR3 is TGTGCCTCCGCTGGGGGAGGTGGCTACACCTTC. The encoded protein is CASAGGGGYTF.

The chain carries TRBV4-3 and TRBJ2-3; 9 positions agree with TRBD2. The V gene's germline CDR1 is LGHNA and CDR2 YSLEER. Trimming cost V 3 bases and J 2 bases; bases outside gene matches: 3. The CDR3 sequence is 15 residues long. The CDR3 reads CASSQGTSITDTQYF. In DNA, the CDR3 is TGCGCCAGCAGCCAGGGGACTAGCATCACAGATACGCAGTATTTT.

This chain uses TRBV5-1 with TRBJ2-7; D assignment may be TRBD1 or TRBD2 (5 bases each). Germline CDR1 is SGHRS and CDR2 is YFSETQ. V lost 3 bases and J 7 bases, leaving 17 bases between the germline ends. This CDR3 contains 14 residues. DNA for the CDR3: TGCGCCAGCAGCTCAGTCCGGGGCTCGGGGGAGCAGTACTTC. As protein: CASSSVRGSGEQYF.

The V gene is TRBV24-1, the J gene TRBJ1-5; no clear D gene. CDR3 size: 16 residues. Per the germline V gene, CDR1 is KGHDR and CDR2 is SFDVKD. V was trimmed by 0 bases and J by 7 bases, leaving 15 bases between them. The CDR3, as DNA: TGTGCCACCAGTGATTTGCCGATCTCTTTCCGGCAGCCCCAGCATTTT. Translated, it gives CATSDLPISFRQPQHF.

The chain couples TRBV11-2 to TRBJ2-2; D is possibly TRBD2 (5 bases). Looked up from germline, CDR1 is SGHAT and CDR2 is FQNNGV. Trimming removed 1 base at V and 2 bases at J, with 8 bases between. This CDR3 region has 15 residues. CDR3 DNA: TGTGCCAGCAGCTTAGTCCCGGGAAACACCGGGGAGCTGTTTTTT. Translation: CASSLVPGNTGELFF. Using reference TRBV11-2 and TRBJ2-2 for the parts outside the CDR3, the full variable domain is EAGVAQSPRYKIIEKRQSVAFWCNPISGHATLYWYQQILGQGPKLLIQFQNNGVVDDSQLPKDRFSAERLKGVDSTLKIQPAKLEDSAVYLCASSLVPGNTGELFFGEGSRLTVL.

The V call is TRBV5-1, the J call TRBJ1-2, with D perhaps matching TRBD1 (5 bases). Trimming stripped 5 bases from V and 4 bases from J, with 21 bases between. The germline V gene has CDR1 SGHRS and CDR2 YFSETQ. The CDR3 length is 16 residues. CDR3 DNA: TGCGCCAGCAGGGGGACCCTCCCCACTCCCCCCTATGGCTACACCTTC. Translated, it gives CASRGTLPTPPYGYTF.

The rearrangement links TRBV6-5 to TRBJ1-1, with 7 bases that match TRBD1. The CDR3 runs 16 residues. The germline CDR1 and CDR2 sequences are MNHEY and SVGAGI. Germline trimming cut 2 bases from V and 1 base from J; bases unmatched to any gene: 7. As DNA, the CDR3 is TGTGCCAGCAGTTACACCGCGGGACAGAGGAACACTGAAGCTTTCTTT. Encoded protein: CASSYTAGQRNTEAFF.

This sequence joins TRBV7-9 and TRBJ1-2; no definite D call. Germline lookup yields CDR1 SEHNR and CDR2 FQNEAQ (reference sequence). V was shortened by 3 bases and J by 4 bases, with 12 bases between the two germline ends. The CDR3 contains 14 residues. The CDR3 DNA sequence: TGTGCCAGCAGCTTCGAGGAGCCTCTCTATGGCTACACCTTC. The encoded protein is CASSFEEPLYGYTF.

V and J are TRBV18 and TRBJ1-2; D possibly corresponds to TRBD1 (5 bases). Germline V gene lookup returns CDR1 KGHSH and CDR2 LQKENI. This CDR3 is 14 amino acids long. The V gene lost 8 bases and the J gene lost 0 bases, with 13 bases spanning the gap. CDR3 DNA sequence: TGTGCCAGCAAACGGGGGGACCCTAACTATGGCTACACCTTC. Its protein is CASKRGDPNYGYTF.

The rearrangement links TRBV5-1 to TRBJ1-4; TRBD1 aligns across 8 bases. With V trimmed by 4 bases and J by 7 bases, 9 bases remained unmatched. The CDR3 contains 15 residues. Germline CDR1 reads SGHRS; CDR2 reads YFSETQ. In DNA, the CDR3 is TGCGCCAGCAGCCCGTCCGGGACAGGAGGTGAAAAACTGTTTTTT. Residues: CASSPSGTGGEKLFF.

This sequence joins TRBV24-1 and TRBJ2-3; 9 bases align to TRBD2. The CDR3 is 16 residues long. V gave up 6 bases and J gave up 2 bases; unmatched junction bases: 8. Germline values: CDR1 KGHDR, CDR2 SFDVKD. The CDR3 protein is CATSPPGLADTDTQYF. The CDR3, as DNA: TGTGCCACCAGTCCGCCGGGACTAGCAGACACAGATACGCAGTATTTT.

CDR3 sequence: CASSLGGDGYTF. The DNA for the CDR3 is TGTGCCAGCAGCTTGGGAGGGGATGGCTACACCTTC. This rearrangement joins TRBV7-9 to TRBJ1-2, with D maybe TRBD1 (5 bases). V shed 3 bases and J shed 6 bases, with 8 bases lying between them. Germline V gene data show CDR1 as SEHNR and CDR2 as FQNEAQ (reference sequence). CDR3 length equals 12 residues.

The chain uses TRBV4-3 and TRBJ1-4, with 8 bases fitting TRBD1. This CDR3 region has 15 residues. Germline trimming cut 3 bases from V and 8 bases from J; bases unmatched to any gene: 8. The germline gives CDR1 LGHNA, CDR2 YSLEER. The CDR3 nucleotides read TGCGCCAGCAGCCACCAGGGGGCGCTAAACGAAAAACTGTTTTTT. As protein: CASSHQGALNEKLFF.

The chain couples TRBV28 to TRBJ1-3; no firm D call. The germline CDR1 and CDR2 sequences are MDHEN and SYDVKM. V lost 9 bases, J lost 1 base, and 10 bases lay in between. This CDR3 contains 13 residues. CDR3 sequence: CASWAESGNTIYF. In DNA form, the CDR3 reads TGTGCCAGTTGGGCGGAATCTGGAAACACCATATATTTT.

V usage is TRBV6-6 and J usage is TRBJ2-7; TRBD1 might be the D (5 bases). The CDR3 contains 12 residues. V lost 6 bases and J 3 bases, leaving 9 bases between the germline ends. The germline V gene has CDR1 MNHNY and CDR2 SVGAGI (reference sequence). The CDR3 protein is CASRGRDYEQYF. The CDR3, as DNA: TGTGCCAGCAGGGGCAGGGACTACGAGCAGTACTTC.

The chain is built from TRBV27 and TRBJ1-4; possibly TRBD1 for D (6 bases). The CDR3 loop spans 11 amino acids. Germline V gene data show CDR1 as MNHEY and CDR2 as SMNVEV (reference sequence). V was clipped by 8 bases and J by 8 bases, with 9 bases between them. CDR3 nucleotides: TGTGCCAGCCGAACAGGGGAAAAACTGTTTTTT. Amino acid sequence: CASRTGEKLFF.